What follows are 22 T cell receptor beta chains derived from one specimen sequenced in a study of blood T cell repertoires in COVID-19. The protocol was immunoSEQ multiplex PCR, while the TCRdb copy is restricted to in-frame clones and leaves out a portion. This sample has over 200,000 clones, with roughly 80% found just once. Sequencing used peripheral blood. The origin of the receptors is a human donor in a cohort sampled during active COVID-19.

V gene TRBV2 combines with J gene TRBJ1-3; D gene ambiguous. Germline lookup yields CDR1 SNHLY and CDR2 FYNNEI. The CDR3 extends over 14 amino acids. V was cut by 2 bases and J by 2 bases, with 7 bases left in between. CDR3 coding DNA: TGTGCCAGCAGTGAACCAGATCCTGGAAACACCATATATTTT. Its translation: CASSEPDPGNTIYF.

V is TRBV7-3 and J is TRBJ2-3, with 7 bases that match TRBD2. The V and J ends lost 3 bases and 2 bases, in that order; junction bases with no gene match: 5. CDR1 SGHTA and CDR2 FQGTGA come from the germline V gene. The CDR3 totals 15 residues. The CDR3 region has the DNA TGTGCCAGCAGCTTTGAGCGGGGTCCCACAGATACGCAGTATTTT. Its protein is CASSFERGPTDTQYF. Full variable domain (remainder filled in from reference TRBV7-3 and TRBJ2-3): GAGVSQTPSNKVTEKGKYVELRCDPISGHTALYWYRQSLGQGPEFLIYFQGTGAADDSGLPNDRFFAVRPEGSVSTLKIQRTERGDSAVYLCASSFERGPTDTQYFGPGTRLTVL.

This rearrangement joins TRBV9 to TRBJ1-4; 10 bases match TRBD1. Germline V gives CDR1 SGDLS, CDR2 YYNGEE. Trimming took 3 bases from V and 8 from J; bases not matched to a gene: 7. CDR3 size: 15 residues. The CDR3 sequence: CASSARTGGNEKLFF. The CDR3 DNA reads as TGTGCCAGCAGCGCTAGGACAGGGGGAAACGAAAAACTGTTTTTT. The full variable domain, rest sourced from reference TRBV9 and TRBJ1-4, is DSGVTQTPKHLITATGQRVTLRCSPRSGDLSVYWYQQSLDQGLQFLIQYYNGEERAKGNILERFSAQQFPDLHSELNLSSLELGDSALYFCASSARTGGNEKLFFGSGTQLSVL.

CDR3 residues: CASSPFSGRPFLYNEQFF. CDR3 coding DNA: TGTGCCAGCTCACCCTTTAGCGGGAGGCCTTTTCTATACAATGAGCAGTTCTTC. The chain couples TRBV18 to TRBJ2-1; TRBD2 aligns across 10 bases. This CDR3 is 18 amino acids long. Germline V lookup: CDR1 KGHSH, CDR2 LQKENI. The V segment lost 3 bases and the J segment 4 bases; nucleotides outside the gene matches: 12.

V is TRBV28 and J is TRBJ1-5; 9 positions match TRBD1. V gave up 4 bases and J gave up 7 bases; unmatched junction bases: 8. CDR1 is MDHEN and CDR2 is SYDVKM in the germline V gene. The CDR3 runs 15 residues. The CDR3: CASSSPGTGRQPQHF. Written as DNA, the CDR3 is TGTGCCAGCAGTTCTCCCGGGACAGGGAGACAGCCCCAGCATTTT.

This chain connects TRBV19 to TRBJ2-7; TRBD2 matches at 9 bases. CDR1 LNHDA and CDR2 SQIVND come from the germline V gene (reference sequence). With V trimmed by 1 base and J by 1 base, 8 bases remained unmatched. The CDR3 sequence is 17 residues long. CDR3 amino acids: CASSIGRLADLSYEQYF. The DNA of the CDR3 is TGTGCCAGTAGTATAGGTAGACTAGCGGACCTTTCCTACGAGCAGTACTTC.

A single count supports this clone. The rearrangement links TRBV6-5 to TRBJ2-7; 11 bases line up with TRBD1. Trimming at V came to 8 bases and at J to 6 bases, leaving 9 bases not matched to a gene. There are 14 residues in the CDR3. CDR1 and CDR2 from the germline V gene are MNHEY and SVGAGI. The CDR3 bases are TGTGCCAGCCTCCGAGGACAGGGGGCTCTCGAGCAGTACTTC. It codes for CASLRGQGALEQYF.

The genes are TRBV21-1 and TRBJ2-6; the table names TRBD1, a call not compared with the DNA. TRBV21-1 is termed a pseudogene. The CDR3 runs 20 residues. CDR3 nucleotides: TGTGCCAGCAGCAAAGAGAGACAGGGCCACGGTCGGAGGGGGGCCAACGTCCTGACTTTC. This translates into CASSKERQGHGRRGANVLTF.

V and J are TRBV28 and TRBJ2-7, with 7 nucleotides matching TRBD1. Germline V gene data show CDR1 as MDHEN and CDR2 as SYDVKM. The CDR3 consists of 15 residues. The V and J ends lost 5 bases and 3 bases, in that order; junction bases with no gene match: 10. The chain's CDR3 is CASSPTLGQIYEQYF. In DNA form, the CDR3 reads TGTGCCAGCAGTCCCACCCTGGGACAGATCTACGAGCAGTACTTC.

This rearrangement joins TRBV5-1 to TRBJ2-5, with TRBD1 matching 7 bases. This CDR3 comprises 14 residues. CDR1 is SGHRS and CDR2 is YFSETQ in the germline V gene. The J segment lost 1 base and the V segment lost 4 bases, leaving 4 bases of the junction unmatched. The CDR3 here is CASSHGDSQETQYF. The CDR3 nucleotides read TGCGCCAGCAGCCACGGGGACAGCCAAGAGACCCAGTACTTC.

This clone is a singleton in its sample. The chain is built from TRBV6-2 or TRBV6-3 and TRBJ2-7; 11 nucleotides align to TRBD2. The CDR3 is 17 amino acids. Trimming cost V 4 bases and J 3 bases; bases outside gene matches: 11. The V gene's germline CDR1 is MNHEY and CDR2 SVGEGT. The DNA for the CDR3 is TGTGCCAGCAGTTGGCCCCTAGCGGGAGGTTACAACTACGAGCAGTACTTC. This translates into CASSWPLAGGYNYEQYF.

The chain combines TRBV5-5 with TRBJ1-1; D is ambiguous. Germline lookup yields CDR1 SGHKS and CDR2 YYEKEE (reference sequence). V was trimmed by 3 bases and J by 1 base, leaving 13 bases between them. The CDR3 length is 15 residues. For the CDR3, the DNA is TGTGCCAGCAGCTCGGTGTATCCCCGGAACACTGAAGCTTTCTTT. Its protein product is CASSSVYPRNTEAFF.

The chain employs TRBV30 and TRBJ2-1; possible D gene TRBD2, 7 bases. This CDR3 has 13 amino acids. The germline V and J ends were trimmed by 4 bases and 7 bases, with 14 bases remaining between them. Germline V gives CDR1 GTSNPN, CDR2 SVGIG (reference sequence). The CDR3 DNA reads TGTGCCTGGACCCGGGGGGCTGAAAATGAGCAGTTCTTC. Protein product: CAWTRGAENEQFF.

This chain uses TRBV3-1 (or the pseudogene TRBV3-2) with TRBJ2-7; 8 bases align to TRBD2. The CDR3 extends over 15 amino acids. Germline CDR1 LGHDT, CDR2 YNNKEL (reference sequence). V lost 1 base and J lost 7; bases outside the gene matches: 9. The CDR3 protein is CASSQASAGVWEQYF. The DNA of the CDR3 is TGTGCCAGCAGCCAAGCCTCAGCGGGAGTCTGGGAGCAGTACTTC.

The chain combines TRBV29-1 with TRBJ1-1, with TRBD1 matching 10 bases. After removal of 6 bases from V and 3 bases from J, the junction contained 1 base not matched to a gene. The CDR3 loop spans 12 amino acids. Germline CDR1 and CDR2: SQVTM and ANQGSEA. The CDR3 DNA sequence: TGCAGCGTCGGACAGGGGGACACTGAAGCTTTCTTT. Its protein product is CSVGQGDTEAFF.

The genes are TRBV5-1 and TRBJ2-5; possibly TRBD2 for D (7 bases). V was trimmed by 3 bases and J by 5 bases, leaving 17 bases between them. Germline assignment: CDR1 SGHRS and CDR2 YFSETQ. The CDR3 totals 15 residues. CDR3 protein: CASSWARGAGETQYF. CDR3 bases: TGCGCCAGCAGCTGGGCCCGGGGGGCCGGCGAGACCCAGTACTTC.

The J gene is TRBJ1-2, the V gene TRBV24-1; possibly TRBD1 for D (5 bases). V was trimmed by 3 bases and J by 4 bases, leaving 11 bases between them. The V gene's germline CDR1 is KGHDR and CDR2 SFDVKD. The CDR3 is 14 residues long. Written as DNA, the CDR3 is TGTGCCACCAGTGATGGGGGACTCCTCTATGGCTACACCTTC. It encodes CATSDGGLLYGYTF.

This chain joins TRBV5-6 and TRBJ1-5; possibly TRBD1 for D (6 bases). The V gene's germline CDR1 is SGHDT and CDR2 YYEEEE. V was trimmed by 3 bases and J by 2 bases, leaving 15 bases between them. The CDR3 consists of 16 residues. The CDR3 region is CASSSLGGAGNQPQHF. The CDR3, as DNA: TGTGCCAGCAGCTCCCTTGGGGGGGCCGGCAATCAGCCCCAGCATTTT.

J is TRBJ2-7 and V is TRBV27; 8 positions agree with TRBD2. V dropped 0 bases and J dropped 5; count of bases not matched to a gene: 9. CDR3 length: 16 residues. Germline-derived CDR1 and CDR2 are MNHEY and SMNVEV (reference sequence). The CDR3 here is CASSLSISAGANEQYF. In DNA form, the CDR3 reads TGTGCCAGCAGTTTATCGATATCAGCGGGAGCCAACGAGCAGTACTTC.

V gene TRBV27 combines with J gene TRBJ1-4; perhaps TRBD1 as D (6 bases). The CDR3 is made up of 13 amino acids. Trimming took 5 bases from V and 5 from J, leaving 9 bases between them. CDR1 and CDR2 from the germline V gene are MNHEY and SMNVEV (reference sequence). The CDR3 sequence: CASSLQGNEKLFF. The CDR3 DNA reads as TGTGCCAGCAGTCTTCAGGGGAATGAAAAACTGTTTTTT.

This chain's CDR3 is CASAGLANEQFF. The CDR3 DNA reads TGTGCTAGTGCCGGACTCGCGAATGAGCAGTTCTTC. The chain recombines TRBV12-5 with TRBJ2-1; TRBD2 might be the D (5 bases). V shed 7 bases and J shed 7 bases, with 11 bases lying between them. The germline V gene has CDR1 LGHNT and CDR2 FRNRAP. The CDR3 spans 12 residues.

This chain links TRBV7-8 with TRBJ1-3; D is unresolved. Germline V gene sequence: CDR1 SGHVS, CDR2 FQNEAQ. Trimming removed 6 bases at V and 0 bases at J, with 12 bases between. This CDR3 is built from 15 residues. In DNA, the CDR3 is TGTGCCAGCAGTTTTCGAGACTACTCTGGAAACACCATATATTTT. This translates into CASSFRDYSGNTIYF. Drawing the rest from reference TRBV7-8 and TRBJ1-3, the complete variable domain is GAGVSQSPRYKVAKRGQDVALRCDPISGHVSLFWYQQALGQGPEFLTYFQNEAQLDKSGLPSDRFFAERPEGSVSTLKIQRTQQEDSAVYLCASSFRDYSGNTIYFGEGSWLTVV.